The sequence of this T cell receptor beta chain was determined in a study of blood T cell repertoires in COVID-19. Germline V gene data show CDR1 as MGHRA and CDR2 as YSYEKL. The CDR3 loop spans 19 amino acids. V shed 0 bases, J shed 3 bases, and the junction held 13 bases outside the gene matches. A few counts support this clone. Source study methods: Estimation of nucleated cell counts relied on the amplification of reference gene primers. Some clones are missing from TCRdb's copy, which holds only in-frame ones; the method was immunoSEQ multiplex PCR. D and trimming come from the DNA, and the V and J calls and clone size come from that table. The sample yields tens of thousands of clones, around nine tenths seen once.

The TCR sequence derives from a human donor with active COVID-19. The donor label of this sample is uncertain. Sequencing was carried out using peripheral blood. The chain carries TRBV4-1 and TRBJ2-7; 11 nucleotides match TRBD1. The CDR3 DNA sequence: TGCGCCAGCAGCCAAGATTCTTTTGGCGGGACAGGGGGATTCTACGAGCAGTACTTC. Its translation is CASSQDSFGGTGGFYEQYF.